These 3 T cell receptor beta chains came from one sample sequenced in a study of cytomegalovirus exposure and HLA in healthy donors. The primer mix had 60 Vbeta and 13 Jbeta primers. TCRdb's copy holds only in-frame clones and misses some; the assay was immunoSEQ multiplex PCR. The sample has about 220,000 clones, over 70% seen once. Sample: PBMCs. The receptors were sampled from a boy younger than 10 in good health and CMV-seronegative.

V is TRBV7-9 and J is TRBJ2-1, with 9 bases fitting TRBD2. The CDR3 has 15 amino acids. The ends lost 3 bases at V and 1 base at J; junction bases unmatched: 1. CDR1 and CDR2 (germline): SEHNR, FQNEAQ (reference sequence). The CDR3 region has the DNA TGTGCCAGCAGCTTCAGCGGGAGGTCCTACAATGAGCAGTTCTTC. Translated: CASSFSGRSYNEQFF.

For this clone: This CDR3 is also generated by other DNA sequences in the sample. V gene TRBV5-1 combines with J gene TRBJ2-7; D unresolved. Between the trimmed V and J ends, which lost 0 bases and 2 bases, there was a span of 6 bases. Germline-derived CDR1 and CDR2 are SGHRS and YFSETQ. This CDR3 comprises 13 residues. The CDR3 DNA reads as TGCGCCAGCAGCTTGGATCCTACCTACGAGCAGTACTTC. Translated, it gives CASSLDPTYEQYF. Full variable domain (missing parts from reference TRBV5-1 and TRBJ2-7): KAGVTQTPRYLIKTRGQQVTLSCSPISGHRSVSWYQQTPGQGLQFLFEYFSETQRNKGNFPGRFSGRQFSNSRSEMNVSTLELGDSALYLCASSLDPTYEQYFGPGTRLTVT.

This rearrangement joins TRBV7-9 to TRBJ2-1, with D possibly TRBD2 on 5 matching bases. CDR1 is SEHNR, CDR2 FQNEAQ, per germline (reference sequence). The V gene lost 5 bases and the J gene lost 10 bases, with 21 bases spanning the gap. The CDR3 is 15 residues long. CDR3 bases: TGTGCCAGCAGCCCAGACACCGGACGGAGGCTCGAGCAGTTCTTC. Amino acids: CASSPDTGRRLEQFF.